This is a list of T cell receptor beta chains from one sample in a study of T cells in Graves' hyperthyroidism and ophthalmopathy. TCRdb processed the multiplex PCR reads anew with MiXCR; each CDR3 protein has one entry. This table has some 760,000 distinct CDR3 sequences, 14% appearing once. What was sequenced was blood. Receptors were obtained from a woman between 18 and 29 years old with Graves' hyperthyroidism. Both conserved end residues are part of each CDR3. A D gene is named only where the DNA matches it firmly. Size values are once, few and many counts, or a class for expanded clones, and some rows have none.

j_gene,d_gene,v_gene,abundance,CDR3aa,CDR3nt
TRBJ2-1,TRBD1,TRBV29-1,NA,CSGRDRVSYNEQFF,TGCAGCGGTAGGGACAGGGTCTCCTACAATGAGCAGTTCTTC
TRBJ2-5,TRBD2,TRBV6-1,many,CASTGTLGEAGGETQYF,TGTGCCAGCACCGGAACCCTTGGAGAAGCGGGAGGAGAGACCCAGTACTTC
TRBJ2-7,NA,TRBV28,many,CASSPGRRVHEQYF,TGTGCCAGCAGTCCCGGACGGCGAGTACACGAGCAGTACTTC
TRBJ2-1,TRBD2,TRBV12-3/TRBV12-4,many,CASSKRTSGSRVAYNEQFF,TGTGCCAGCAGCAAACGGACTAGCGGGAGCAGGGTTGCCTACAATGAGCAGTTCTTC
TRBJ1-5,NA,TRBV20-1,many,CSARDRVSNQPQHF,TGCAGTGCTAGAGATCGGGTTAGCAATCAGCCCCAGCATTTT
TRBJ2-7,TRBD1,TRBV16,NA,CASSQIGTGIHEQYF,TGTGCCAGCAGCCAAATTGGGACAGGGATCCACGAGCAGTACTTC
TRBJ2-1,TRBD2,TRBV20-1,many,CSPIMLREGLIEQFF,TGCAGCCCTATTATGTTGCGGGAGGGCCTTATTGAGCAGTTCTTC
TRBJ1-2,NA,TRBV6-1,many,CASSDQDWNGYTF,TGTGCCAGCAGTGACCAGGACTGGAATGGCTACACCTTC
TRBJ2-2,TRBD2,TRBV24-1,few,CATSEAGGPSGELFF,TGTGCCACCAGTGAGGCGGGAGGGCCGTCCGGGGAGCTGTTTTTT
TRBJ1-1,NA,TRBV7-2,many,CASSLNQNTEAFF,TGTGCCAGCAGCTTGAATCAGAACACTGAAGCTTTCTTT
TRBJ1-2,NA,TRBV29-1,few,CSVGQSYGYTF,TGCAGCGTTGGACAGAGCTATGGCTACACCTTC
TRBJ2-3,TRBD2,TRBV6-1,few,CASSHRAGYTDTQYF,TGTGCCAGCAGTCATAGAGCGGGGTACACAGATACGCAGTATTTT
TRBJ2-7,NA,TRBV30,many,CAWSIPEMYYEQYF,TGTGCCTGGAGTATCCCCGAGATGTACTACGAGCAGTACTTC
TRBJ1-1,NA,TRBV9,NA,CASSVGGGGKTEAFF,TGTGCCAGCAGCGTAGGGGGGGGAGGAAAAACTGAAGCTTTCTTT
TRBJ2-1,TRBD2,TRBV27,NA,CASRPERELANEQFF,TGTGCCAGCAGGCCCGAGCGGGAATTAGCCAATGAGCAGTTCTTC
TRBJ2-1,TRBD2,TRBV7-3,NA,CASSPSSGPYNEQFF,TGTGCCAGCAGCCCCTCTAGCGGGCCCTACAATGAGCAGTTCTTC
TRBJ1-1,NA,TRBV7-3,many,CASSPTGRSTEAFF,TGTGCCAGCAGCCCGACGGGACGCAGCACTGAAGCTTTCTTT
TRBJ2-7,NA,TRBV6-1,many,CASSEVGARRAYEQYF,TGTGCCAGCAGTGAAGTGGGGGCAAGACGTGCCTACGAGCAGTACTTC
TRBJ2-2,NA,TRBV9,NA,CASGQGGDTGELFF,TGTGCCAGCGGACAAGGAGGGGACACCGGGGAGCTGTTTTTT
TRBJ2-1,TRBD2,TRBV29-1,many,CSVVAGGVYNEQFF,TGCAGCGTTGTAGCGGGAGGGGTTTACAATGAGCAGTTCTTC
TRBJ2-1,NA,TRBV12-3/TRBV12-4,many,CASSSYGSSYNEQFF,TGTGCCAGCAGTTCTTACGGGAGCTCCTACAATGAGCAGTTCTTC
TRBJ2-3,TRBD2,TRBV4-2,NA,CASSQDVASGLTDTQYF,TGTGCCAGCAGCCAAGACGTGGCTAGCGGACTCACAGATACGCAGTATTTT
TRBJ2-7,TRBD2,TRBV27,NA,CASSSSSGKPYNEQYF,TGTGCCAGCAGCTCCTCTAGCGGGAAACCCTACAATGAGCAGTACTTC
TRBJ1-5,NA,TRBV12-3/TRBV12-4,many,CASSYLSGNQPQHF,TGTGCCAGCAGTTACTTGTCTGGCAATCAGCCCCAGCATTTT
TRBJ2-5,NA,TRBV29-1,NA,CSVEDLGWVRQETQYF,TGCAGCGTTGAAGATCTTGGATGGGTCAGACAAGAGACCCAGTACTTC
TRBJ1-1,NA,TRBV2,many,CASRQTTEAFF,TGTGCCAGCAGGCAGACCACTGAAGCTTTCTTT
TRBJ2-5,NA,TRBV12-3/TRBV12-4,many,CASSFLTRAGETQYF,TGTGCCAGCAGTTTCTTAACAAGGGCCGGAGAGACCCAGTACTTC